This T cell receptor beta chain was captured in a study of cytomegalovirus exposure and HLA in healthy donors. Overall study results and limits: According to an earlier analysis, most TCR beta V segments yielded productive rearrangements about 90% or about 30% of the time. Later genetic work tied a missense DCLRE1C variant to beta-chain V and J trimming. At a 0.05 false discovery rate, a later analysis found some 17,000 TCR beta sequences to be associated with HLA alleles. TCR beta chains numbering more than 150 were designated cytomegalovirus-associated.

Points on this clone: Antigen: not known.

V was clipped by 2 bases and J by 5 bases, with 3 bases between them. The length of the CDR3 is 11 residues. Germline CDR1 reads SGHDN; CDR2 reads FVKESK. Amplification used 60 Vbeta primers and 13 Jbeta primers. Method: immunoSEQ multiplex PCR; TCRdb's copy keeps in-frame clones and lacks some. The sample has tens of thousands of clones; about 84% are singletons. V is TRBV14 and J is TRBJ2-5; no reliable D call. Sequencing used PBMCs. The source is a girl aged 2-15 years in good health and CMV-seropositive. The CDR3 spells CASSQSETQYF. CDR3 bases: TGTGCCAGCAGCCAATCGGAGACCCAGTACTTC.